The clone carrying this T cell receptor beta chain occurred a few times. This entry belongs to a study of human T cells and chemical hapten exposure. Time point reported: patch test 1, 2 weeks after DPC sensitization. Sample treatment: therapeutic diphenylcyclopropenone sensitization with weekly scalp DPC. Venepuncture was done earlier than the placement of each patch test. Unique molecular identifiers were attached to individual cDNA molecules within the library. TCRdb passed the RACE reads through MiXCR, listing each CDR3 protein once. In the table there are a few hundred thousand distinct CDR3 sequences, around 5% of which are singletons. The CDR3 is 15 residues long. Germline CDR1 and CDR2: SNHLY and FYNNEI. The V segment lost 4 bases and the J segment 4 bases; nucleotides outside the gene matches: 7.

This clonotype originated in a woman aged 45-65 years with alopecia areata. Some clones in this sample may be carry-over from other donors' samples. This chain links TRBV2 with TRBJ1-5; 7 nucleotides align to TRBD1. The material sequenced was whole blood, taken in connection with sensitization to the hapten diphenylcyclopropenone (DPC). As DNA, the CDR3 is TGTGCCAGCAGTGGTCTCTACAGGGGTAATCAGCCCCAGCATTTT. It codes for CASSGLYRGNQPQHF.